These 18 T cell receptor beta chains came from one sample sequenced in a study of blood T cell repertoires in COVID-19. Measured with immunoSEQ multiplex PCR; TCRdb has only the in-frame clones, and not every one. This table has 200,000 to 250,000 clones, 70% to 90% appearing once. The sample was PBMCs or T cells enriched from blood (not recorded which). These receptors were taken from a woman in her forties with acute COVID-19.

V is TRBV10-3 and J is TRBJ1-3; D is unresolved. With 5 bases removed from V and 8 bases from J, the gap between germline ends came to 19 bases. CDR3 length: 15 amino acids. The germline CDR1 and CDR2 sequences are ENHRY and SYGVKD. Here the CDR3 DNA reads TGTGCCATCAGTAATCCGGACTCAGGAGGCGACACCATATATTTT. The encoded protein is CAISNPDSGGDTIYF.

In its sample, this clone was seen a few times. The chain's CDR3 is CASSLGHSNTEAFF. CDR3 in DNA: TGTGCCAGCAGCCTAGGACATTCGAACACTGAAGCTTTCTTT. The chain couples TRBV3-1 (or the pseudogene TRBV3-2) to TRBJ1-1; TRBD1 is a possible D gene (5 bases). Germline values: CDR1 LGHDT, CDR2 YNNKEL (reference sequence). V was pared by 4 bases and J by 1 base, with 10 bases between. This CDR3 region has 14 residues.

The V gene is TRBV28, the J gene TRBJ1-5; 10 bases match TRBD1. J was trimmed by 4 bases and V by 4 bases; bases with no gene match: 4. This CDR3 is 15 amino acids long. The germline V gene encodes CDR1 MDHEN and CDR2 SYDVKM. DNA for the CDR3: TGTGCCAGCAGTTCCAGACAGGGGGCGAATCAGCCCCAGCATTTT. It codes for CASSSRQGANQPQHF.

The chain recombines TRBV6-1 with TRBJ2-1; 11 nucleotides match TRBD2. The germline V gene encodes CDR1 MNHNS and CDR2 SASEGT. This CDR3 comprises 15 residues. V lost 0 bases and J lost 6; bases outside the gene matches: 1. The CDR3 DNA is TGTGCCAGCAGTGAAGCTAGCGGGGGGGCCAATGAGCAGTTCTTC. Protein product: CASSEASGGANEQFF.

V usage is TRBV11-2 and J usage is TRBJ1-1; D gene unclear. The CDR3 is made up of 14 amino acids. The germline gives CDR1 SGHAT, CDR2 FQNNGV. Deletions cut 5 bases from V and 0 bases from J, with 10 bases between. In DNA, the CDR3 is TGTGCCAGCAGCGAGCGCTGGGTGAACACTGAAGCTTTCTTT. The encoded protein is CASSERWVNTEAFF.

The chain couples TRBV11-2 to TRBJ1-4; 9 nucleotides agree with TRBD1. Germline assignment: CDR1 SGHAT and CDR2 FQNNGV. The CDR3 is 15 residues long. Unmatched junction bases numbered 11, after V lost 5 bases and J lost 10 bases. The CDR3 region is CASSLRTGEGVKLFF. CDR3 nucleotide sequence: TGTGCCAGCAGCCTCCGGACAGGGGAAGGTGTAAAACTGTTTTTT.

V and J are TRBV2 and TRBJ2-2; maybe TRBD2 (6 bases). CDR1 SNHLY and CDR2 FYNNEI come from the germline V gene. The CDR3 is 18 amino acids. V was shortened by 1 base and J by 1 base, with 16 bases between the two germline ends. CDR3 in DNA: TGTGCCAGCAGTGAAGTACGTACAGGAGGGGTGAACACCGGGGAGCTGTTTTTT. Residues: CASSEVRTGGVNTGELFF.

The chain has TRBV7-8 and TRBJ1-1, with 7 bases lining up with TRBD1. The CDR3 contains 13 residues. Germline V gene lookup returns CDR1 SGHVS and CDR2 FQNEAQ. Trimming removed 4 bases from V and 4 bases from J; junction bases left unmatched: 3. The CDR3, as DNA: TGTGCCAGCAGCTCGACAGGGTTCACTGAAGCTTTCTTT. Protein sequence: CASSSTGFTEAFF.

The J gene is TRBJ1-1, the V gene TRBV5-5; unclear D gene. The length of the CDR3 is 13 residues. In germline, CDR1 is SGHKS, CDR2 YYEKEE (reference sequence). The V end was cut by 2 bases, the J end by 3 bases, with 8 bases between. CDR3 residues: CASSFQVDTEAFF. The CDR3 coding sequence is TGTGCCAGCAGCTTTCAGGTTGACACTGAAGCTTTCTTT.

The CDR3 DNA sequence: TGTGCCAGCAGTGAAGTGGGGGGAGGGGGGTCTAGGACCTTC. As protein: CASSEVGGGGSRTF. The gene calls are TRBV6-1 and TRBJ1-2; TRBD1 is a possible D gene (6 bases). Trimming took 1 base from V and 14 from J, leaving 20 bases between them. Germline V gene sequence: CDR1 MNHNS, CDR2 SASEGT. The CDR3 contains 14 residues.

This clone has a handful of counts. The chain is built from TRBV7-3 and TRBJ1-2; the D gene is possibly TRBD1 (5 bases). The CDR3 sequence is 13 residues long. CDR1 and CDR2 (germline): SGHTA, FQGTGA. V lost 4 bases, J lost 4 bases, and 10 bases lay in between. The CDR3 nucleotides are TGTGCCAGCAGCTCAGGGTTCGGCTATGGCTACACCTTC. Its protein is CASSSGFGYGYTF.

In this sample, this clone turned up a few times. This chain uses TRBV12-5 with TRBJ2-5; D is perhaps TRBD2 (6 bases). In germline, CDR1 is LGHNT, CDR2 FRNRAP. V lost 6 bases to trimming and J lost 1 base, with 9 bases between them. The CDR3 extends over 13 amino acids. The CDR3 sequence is CASGVAAQETQYF. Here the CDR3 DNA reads TGTGCTAGTGGGGTAGCGGCCCAAGAGACCCAGTACTTC.

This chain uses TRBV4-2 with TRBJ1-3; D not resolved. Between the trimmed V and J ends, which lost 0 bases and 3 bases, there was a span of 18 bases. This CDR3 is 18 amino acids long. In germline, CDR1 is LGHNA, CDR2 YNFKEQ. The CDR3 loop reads CASSQDLTEGYYGNTIYF. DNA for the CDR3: TGTGCCAGCAGCCAAGATTTAACGGAGGGATATTATGGAAACACCATATATTTT.

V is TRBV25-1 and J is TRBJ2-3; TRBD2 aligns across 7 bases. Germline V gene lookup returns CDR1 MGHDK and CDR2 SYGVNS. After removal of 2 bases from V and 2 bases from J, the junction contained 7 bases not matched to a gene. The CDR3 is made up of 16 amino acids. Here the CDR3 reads CASSESRGVNTDTQYF. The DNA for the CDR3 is TGTGCCAGCAGTGAAAGTCGGGGGGTTAACACAGATACGCAGTATTTT.

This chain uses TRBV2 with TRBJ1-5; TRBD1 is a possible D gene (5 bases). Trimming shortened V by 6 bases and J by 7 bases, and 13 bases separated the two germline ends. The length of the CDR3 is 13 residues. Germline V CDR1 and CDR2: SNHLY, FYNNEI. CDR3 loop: CASRGQGQQPQHF. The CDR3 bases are TGTGCCAGCAGGGGGCAGGGTCAACAGCCCCAGCATTTT.

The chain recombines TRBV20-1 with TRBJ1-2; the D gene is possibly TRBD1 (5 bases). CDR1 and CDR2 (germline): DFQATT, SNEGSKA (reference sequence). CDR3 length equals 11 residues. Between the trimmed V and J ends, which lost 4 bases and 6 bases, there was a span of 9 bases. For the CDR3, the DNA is TGCAGTGCTATCCCACAGGATGGCTACACCTTC. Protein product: CSAIPQDGYTF.

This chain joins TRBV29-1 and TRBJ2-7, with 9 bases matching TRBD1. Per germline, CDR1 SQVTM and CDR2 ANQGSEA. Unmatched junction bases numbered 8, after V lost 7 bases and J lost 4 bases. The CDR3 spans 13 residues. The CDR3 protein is CSAGTGIRYEQYF. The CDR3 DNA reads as TGCAGCGCCGGGACAGGGATCAGATACGAGCAGTACTTC.

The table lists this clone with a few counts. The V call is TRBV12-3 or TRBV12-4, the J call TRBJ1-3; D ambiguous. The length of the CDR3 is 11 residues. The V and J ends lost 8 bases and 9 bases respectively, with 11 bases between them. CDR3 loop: CASSSRPTIYF. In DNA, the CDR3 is TGTGCCAGCTCCTCGCGGCCCACCATATATTTT.